Listed here is a single TCR beta chain. The clone's antigen remains unknown. No much larger clonotype is one base removed from it; base qualities were not supplied. Library prep was done by RACE. Reads for this sample came from a NextSeq 500. During library preparation, unique molecular identifiers were attached to individual cDNA molecules so that TCRs could be counted in a quantitative, reproducible way. Each blood RNA sample was used to sequence both TCR alpha and TCR beta chains. On the study's bioinformatics: Samples had a median of roughly 98,000 TCRs, with a range from roughly 20,000 to 690,600. The Decombinator software suite was used to annotate the V, J and CDR3 of the TCR reads. For the PS versus PT1 abundance plots, all samples were subsampled to the same number of TCRs (28,000). TCRs were defined as expanded if absent before sensitization and observed at least eight times at the 2-week time point. TCRdb reprocessing: public reads trimmed at Q25 with fastp, clones called with MiXCR, in-frame beta chains kept. Entries that share a CDR3 protein sequence are merged under the most common genes and DNA. What appears here as the V and J calls and clone size reflects TCRdb's work, not the paper's. The sample table contains about 90,000 distinct CDR3 sequences; only one count was recorded for about 10% of them. The ten largest account for about 2.4% of the sample.

The CDR3 runs 15 amino acids, cysteine and valine included. CDR3 DNA is the only sequence kept; it has 45 bases, read in frame from the first base. Taken from the germline V gene, the CDR1 and CDR2 loops are MNHEY and SVGEGT. V and J are truncated by 8 bases and 5 bases respectively, leaving an intervening sequence of 22 bases. This entry belongs to a study of human T cells and chemical hapten exposure (dated by TCRdb to the early 2020s). Study-level background: For sensitization, 2% DPC in acetone was applied to a roughly 2 cm by roughly 2 cm area of upper inner arm skin. Blood was sampled from patients pre-sensitization (week 0) and at 2, 6 and about 24 weeks after DPC sensitization. Throughout the approximately 24-week study period, patients were also given weekly therapeutic DPC doses on the scalp. Approximately 30 alopecia patients provided blood for TCR sequencing at one to four time points (pre-sensitization, 2, 6 and 24 weeks). Patch testing was performed on the upper back with Finn chambers containing 0.01% DPC, and the patch tests were scored after 6 days according to International Contact Dermatitis Research Group standards. The mostly female patient cohort included alopecia areata with under or over 50% scalp involvement, alopecia totalis and alopecia universalis. Libraries were pooled for sequencing, and variation in per-sample TCR yields was attributed mainly to small differences in library volumes within the pool. The study tracked peripheral blood TCR repertoire changes in vivo during primary and secondary sensitization to the hapten diphenylcyclopropenone (DPC) in alopecia patients.

Taken with the paper, the label for time point translates to: patch test 1, 2 weeks after DPC sensitization. The treatment or condition tag for this specimen amounts to: therapeutic diphenylcyclopropenone sensitization with weekly scalp DPC. Blood at each patch-test visit was drawn before the patch test was applied. Patients were eligible if aged 18 to 70, diagnosed with alopecia and judged suitable for DPC therapy, and pregnant patients were excluded. Total RNA was extracted from unfractionated whole blood that had been collected in Tempus Blood RNA tubes. What the authors observed across the whole study: Compared with pre-sensitization or healthy control sets, expanded TCRs formed significantly more large CDR3 similarity clusters, which is consistent with antigen-driven responses. The number of TCRs above 1 in 1000 frequency did not change with DPC sensitization; there was no evidence of global repertoire structure alterations. Patch test score correlated positively with the number of PT1 expanded TCRs, reaching significance at thresholds 8, 16 and 32 but not at 4. After repeated subsampling, the strength of the expansion versus patch-test correlation and the threshold at which it became significant changed. Alopecia, a presumed autoimmune disease, was present in all patients, so the immune response of the patients might differ from that of healthy individuals.

This receptor was taken from a man aged 40-55 years with alopecia areata. Some clones in this sample may be carry-over from other donors' samples. The chain is encoded by TRBV6-2 or TRBV6-3 joined to TRBJ2-7, and perhaps TRBD2 as D gene, on 6 matching bases. The source material was whole blood, sampled in connection with sensitization to the hapten diphenylcyclopropenone (DPC). Here the CDR3 is given as CASSPVAGYGNEQYV. The nucleotide sequence reads TGTGCCAGCTCCCCCGTGGCGGGGTATGGGAACGAGCAGTACGTC.